Below, 14 T cell receptor beta chains from the same sample are listed, as sequenced in a study of T cell responses to AZD1222 COVID-19 vaccine. Clones were read by immunoSEQ multiplex PCR, and TCRdb kept only the in-frame ones, dropping some. The sample lists 100,000 to 150,000 clones, 80% to 90% occurring once. The sequencing here drew on peripheral blood, taken on day 0 of AZD1222 vaccination. These receptors were collected from an adult in good health.

This rearrangement joins TRBV5-6 to TRBJ2-7; 9 bases map to TRBD1. After removal of 5 bases from V and 0 bases from J, the junction contained 9 bases not matched to a gene. Germline CDR1 and CDR2: SGHDT and YYEEEE. This CDR3 has 16 residues. CDR3 nucleotide sequence: TGTGCCAGCAGTCCGGGACAGGGTGTCAGCTCCTACGAGCAGTACTTC. Amino acids: CASSPGQGVSSYEQYF.

The gene calls are TRBV7-8 and TRBJ1-5; D unclear. From germline, CDR1 is SGHVS and CDR2 FQNEAQ. The V and J ends lost 1 base and 6 bases respectively, with 13 bases between them. The CDR3 runs to 15 residues. Here the CDR3 reads CASSLESPAGQPQHF. DNA for the CDR3: TGTGCCAGCAGCTTAGAATCGCCTGCGGGTCAGCCCCAGCATTTT.

J is TRBJ2-1 and V is TRBV5-6; a weak D match, TRBD2 (6 bases). V lost 4 bases and J lost 6, with 14 bases in between. The CDR3 sequence is 14 residues long. CDR1 SGHDT and CDR2 YYEEEE come from the germline V gene. CDR3 loop: CASSHSGLGNEQFF. CDR3 in DNA: TGTGCCAGCAGCCATAGCGGACTGGGCAATGAGCAGTTCTTC. Full variable domain (missing parts from reference TRBV5-6 and TRBJ2-1): DAGVTQSPTHLIKTRGQQVTLRCSPKSGHDTVSWYQQALGQGPQFIFQYYEEEERQRGNFPDRFSGHQFPNYSSELNVNALLLGDSALYLCASSHSGLGNEQFFGPGTRLTVL.

This sequence joins TRBV7-9 and TRBJ2-1, with TRBD1 as a possible D gene (7 bases). This CDR3 spans 15 amino acids. The V end lost 8 bases, the J end lost 4 bases, and 18 bases lay between the germline ends. Germline CDR1 is SEHNR and CDR2 is FQNEAQ (reference sequence). CDR3 in DNA: TGTGCCAGCCGGGGGTGGGACAGCATATACAATGAGCAGTTCTTC. Protein: CASRGWDSIYNEQFF.

This clone was seen a handful of times. This chain joins TRBV7-3 and TRBJ2-1; 7 positions match TRBD2. Trimming took 3 bases from V and 0 from J; bases not matched to a gene: 5. CDR1 SGHTA and CDR2 FQGTGA come from the germline V gene. This CDR3 comprises 16 residues. The CDR3 coding sequence is TGTGCCAGCAGCTTCACTAGCGAGAGCTCCTACAATGAGCAGTTCTTC. This encodes CASSFTSESSYNEQFF.

In this sample, this clone turned up a few times. This chain links TRBV6-2 or TRBV6-3 with TRBJ1-1; D remains unclear. The CDR3 totals 13 residues. Germline CDR1 MNHEY, CDR2 SVGEGT. Trimming pared 0 bases from V and 1 base from J, leaving 3 bases between. CDR3: CASSYSRNTEAFF. In DNA, the CDR3 is TGTGCCAGCAGTTACTCCCGGAACACTGAAGCTTTCTTT.

The V call is TRBV15, the J call TRBJ2-5; TRBD2 matches at 7 bases. Germline V gene data show CDR1 as LNHNV and CDR2 as YYDKDF (reference sequence). The junction had 1 base not matched to a gene; V was cut back by 3 bases and J by 3 bases. The CDR3 runs to 13 residues. CDR3 sequence (DNA): TGTGCCACCAGCAGTGGGGGGGAAGAGACCCAGTACTTC. Protein sequence: CATSSGGEETQYF.

The rearrangement uses TRBV12-3 or TRBV12-4 and TRBJ1-1; perhaps TRBD1 as D (6 bases). The CDR3 loop spans 13 amino acids. Trimming stripped 7 bases from V and 1 base from J, with 10 bases between. CDR3 sequence reads: CASTLTGNTEAFF. The DNA of the CDR3 is TGTGCCAGCACCCTGACAGGGAACACTGAAGCTTTCTTT.

The CDR3 sequence: CASSVAAGGREQYF. The CDR3 DNA sequence: TGTGCCAGCAGCGTAGCAGCGGGAGGTCGCGAGCAGTACTTC. The V and J genes are TRBV9 and TRBJ2-7, with 9 bases identical to TRBD2. The germline V gene has CDR1 SGDLS and CDR2 YYNGEE. V shed 0 bases and J 6 bases; nucleotides not matched to a gene: 4. The CDR3 runs 14 residues.

The chain is built from TRBV9 and TRBJ2-7, with D tentatively TRBD2 (6 bases). The CDR3 is 15 amino acids. Germline V gives CDR1 SGDLS, CDR2 YYNGEE. Trimming cost V 3 bases and J 3 bases, with 16 bases left between them. CDR3 in amino acids: CASSASGGYGYEQYF. The CDR3 DNA reads TGTGCCAGCAGCGCCTCTGGAGGGTATGGCTACGAGCAGTACTTC.

The V call is TRBV28, the J call TRBJ1-2, with D hard to call. CDR3 length equals 13 residues. V was clipped by 10 bases and J by 6 bases, with 18 bases between them. Germline-derived CDR1 and CDR2 are MDHEN and SYDVKM. CDR3 residues: CATLTQPHNGYTF. The CDR3 nucleotides are TGTGCCACCCTAACGCAACCTCACAATGGCTACACCTTC.

The rearrangement uses TRBV28 and TRBJ2-5, with 11 nucleotides matching TRBD1. There are 15 residues in the CDR3. V shed 6 bases, J shed 5 bases, and the junction held 8 bases outside the gene matches. Germline V gene lookup returns CDR1 MDHEN and CDR2 SYDVKM. The CDR3 region has the DNA TGTGCCAGCAGCCCGGACAGGGGGCGGGTTGAGACCCAGTACTTC. Translation gives CASSPDRGRVETQYF.

The V call is TRBV3-1 (or the pseudogene TRBV3-2), the J call TRBJ2-3; perhaps TRBD2 as D (6 bases). CDR1 is LGHDT and CDR2 is YNNKEL in the germline V gene (reference sequence). The CDR3 contains 13 residues. V shed 7 bases and J shed 2 bases, with 10 bases lying between them. CDR3 protein: CASIGGNTDTQYF. CDR3 bases: TGTGCCAGCATTGGCGGGAACACAGATACGCAGTATTTT.

The rearrangement joins TRBV5-6 to TRBJ2-2; D may be TRBD1 or TRBD2 (5 bases each). V lost 1 base, J lost 4 bases, and 8 bases lay in between. The CDR3 has 14 residues. Germline CDR1 reads SGHDT; CDR2 reads YYEEEE. CDR3 bases: TGTGCCAGCAGCTTGATCGGGACCACCGGGGAGCTGTTTTTT. It encodes CASSLIGTTGELFF.